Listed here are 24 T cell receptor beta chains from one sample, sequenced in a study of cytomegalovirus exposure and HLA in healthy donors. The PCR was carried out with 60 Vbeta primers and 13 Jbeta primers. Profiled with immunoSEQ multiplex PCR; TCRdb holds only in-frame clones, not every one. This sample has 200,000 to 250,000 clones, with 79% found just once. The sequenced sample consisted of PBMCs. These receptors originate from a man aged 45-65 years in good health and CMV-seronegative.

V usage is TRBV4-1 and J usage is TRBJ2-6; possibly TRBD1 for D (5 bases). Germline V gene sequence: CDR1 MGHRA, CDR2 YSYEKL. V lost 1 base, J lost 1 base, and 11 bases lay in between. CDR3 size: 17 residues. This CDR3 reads CASSQVLQGSGANVLTF. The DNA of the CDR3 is TGCGCCAGCAGCCAAGTGTTGCAGGGATCTGGGGCCAACGTCCTGACTTTC.

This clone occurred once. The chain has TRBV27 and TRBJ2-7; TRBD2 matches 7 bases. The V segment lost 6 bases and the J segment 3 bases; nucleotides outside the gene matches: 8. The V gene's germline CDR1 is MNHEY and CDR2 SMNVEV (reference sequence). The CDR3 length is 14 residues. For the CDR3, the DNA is TGTGCCAGCAGACCAGCGGGGCCCCGCTACGAGCAGTACTTC. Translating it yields CASRPAGPRYEQYF.

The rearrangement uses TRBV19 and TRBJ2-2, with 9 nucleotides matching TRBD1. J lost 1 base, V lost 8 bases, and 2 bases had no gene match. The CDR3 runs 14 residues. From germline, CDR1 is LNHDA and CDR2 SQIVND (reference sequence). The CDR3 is CASGTGRNTGELFF. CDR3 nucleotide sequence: TGTGCCAGTGGGACAGGGAGGAACACCGGGGAGCTGTTTTTT. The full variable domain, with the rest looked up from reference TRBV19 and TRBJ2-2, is DGGITQSPKYLFRKEGQNVTLSCEQNLNHDAMYWYRQDPGQGLRLIYYSQIVNDFQKGDIAEGYSVSREKKESFPLTVTSAQKNPTAFYLCASGTGRNTGELFFGEGSRLTVL.

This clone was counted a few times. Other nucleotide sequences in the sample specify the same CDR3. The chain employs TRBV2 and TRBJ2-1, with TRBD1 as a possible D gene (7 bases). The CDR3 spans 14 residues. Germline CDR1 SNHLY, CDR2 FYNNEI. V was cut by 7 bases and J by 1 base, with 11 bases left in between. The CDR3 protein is CASNAGGSYNEQFF. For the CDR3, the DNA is TGTGCCAGCAACGCAGGGGGGTCCTACAATGAGCAGTTCTTC.

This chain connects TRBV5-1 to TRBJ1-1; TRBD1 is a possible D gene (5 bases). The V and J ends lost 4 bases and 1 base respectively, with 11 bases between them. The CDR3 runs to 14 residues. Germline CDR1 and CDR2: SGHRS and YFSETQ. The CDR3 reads CASSPTVTNTEAFF. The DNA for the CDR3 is TGCGCCAGCAGCCCGACAGTGACGAACACTGAAGCTTTCTTT.

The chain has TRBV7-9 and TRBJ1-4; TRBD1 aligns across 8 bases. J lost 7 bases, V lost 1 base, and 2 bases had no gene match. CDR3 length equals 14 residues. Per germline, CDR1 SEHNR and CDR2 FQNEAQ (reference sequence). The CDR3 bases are TGTGCCAGCAGCTTAGAGGGACAGGTTGAAAAACTGTTTTTT. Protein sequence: CASSLEGQVEKLFF.

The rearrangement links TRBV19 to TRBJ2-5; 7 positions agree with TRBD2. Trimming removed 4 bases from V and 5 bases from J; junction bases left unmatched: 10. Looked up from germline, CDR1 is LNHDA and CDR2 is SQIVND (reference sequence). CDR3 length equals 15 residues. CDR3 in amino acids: CASSKWEGSAETQYF. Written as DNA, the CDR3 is TGTGCCAGTAGTAAGTGGGAGGGTAGCGCCGAGACCCAGTACTTC. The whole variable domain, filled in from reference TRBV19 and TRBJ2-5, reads DGGITQSPKYLFRKEGQNVTLSCEQNLNHDAMYWYRQDPGQGLRLIYYSQIVNDFQKGDIAEGYSVSREKKESFPLTVTSAQKNPTAFYLCASSKWEGSAETQYFGPGTRLLVL.

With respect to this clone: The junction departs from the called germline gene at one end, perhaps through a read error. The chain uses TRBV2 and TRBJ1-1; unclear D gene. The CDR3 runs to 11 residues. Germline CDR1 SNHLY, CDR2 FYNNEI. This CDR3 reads CAWRQNTEAFF. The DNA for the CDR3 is TGCGCCTGGAGGCAGAACACTGAAGCTTTCTTT.

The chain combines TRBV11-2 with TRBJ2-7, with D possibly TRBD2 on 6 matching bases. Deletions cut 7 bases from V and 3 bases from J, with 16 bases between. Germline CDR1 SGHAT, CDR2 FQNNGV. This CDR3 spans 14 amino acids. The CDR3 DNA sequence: TGTGCCAGCACTGGCTTGGCGGGATACTACGAGCAGTACTTC. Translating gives CASTGLAGYYEQYF.

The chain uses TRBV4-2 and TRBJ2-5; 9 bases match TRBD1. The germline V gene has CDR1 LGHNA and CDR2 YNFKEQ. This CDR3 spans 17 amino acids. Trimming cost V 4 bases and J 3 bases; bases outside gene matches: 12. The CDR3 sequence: CASSRTTGGLREETQYF. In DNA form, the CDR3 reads TGTGCCAGCAGCCGTACGACAGGGGGTCTAAGAGAAGAGACCCAGTACTTC.

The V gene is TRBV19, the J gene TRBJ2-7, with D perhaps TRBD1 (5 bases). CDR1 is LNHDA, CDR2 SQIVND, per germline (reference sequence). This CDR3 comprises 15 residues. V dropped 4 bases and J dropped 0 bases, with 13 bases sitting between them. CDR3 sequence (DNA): TGTGCCAGTAGTACCACGGACACGAGCTCCTACGAGCAGTACTTC. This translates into CASSTTDTSSYEQYF.

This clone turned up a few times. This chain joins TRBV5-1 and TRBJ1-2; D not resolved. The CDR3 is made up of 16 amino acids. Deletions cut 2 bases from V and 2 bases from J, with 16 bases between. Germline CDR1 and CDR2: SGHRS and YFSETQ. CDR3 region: CASSFTPNLQNYGYTF. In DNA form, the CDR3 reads TGCGCCAGCAGCTTTACCCCCAACTTACAGAACTATGGCTACACCTTC.

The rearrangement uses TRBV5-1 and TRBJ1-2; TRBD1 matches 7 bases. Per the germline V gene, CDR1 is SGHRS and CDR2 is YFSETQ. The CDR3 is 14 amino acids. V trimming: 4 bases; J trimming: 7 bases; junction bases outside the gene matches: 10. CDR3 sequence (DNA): TGCGCCAGCAGCACCGAAAGGACAGGATTTGGCTACACCTTC. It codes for CASSTERTGFGYTF.

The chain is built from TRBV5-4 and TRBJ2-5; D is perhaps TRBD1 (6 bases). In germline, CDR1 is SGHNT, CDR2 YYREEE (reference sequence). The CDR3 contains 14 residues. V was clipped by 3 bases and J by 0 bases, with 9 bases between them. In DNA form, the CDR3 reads TGTGCCAGCAGCTCTGGACAGTACCAAGAGACCCAGTACTTC. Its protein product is CASSSGQYQETQYF.

Here the CDR3 DNA reads TGTGCCACCAGCTTAAGAACACGGGACTACGAGCAGTACTTC. Its protein is CATSLRTRDYEQYF. The chain employs TRBV15 and TRBJ2-7; D is possibly TRBD2 (5 bases). Germline V gene data show CDR1 as LNHNV and CDR2 as YYDKDF (reference sequence). Trimming took off 5 bases at V and 3 bases at J, with 14 bases between the two ends. The CDR3 runs 14 residues.

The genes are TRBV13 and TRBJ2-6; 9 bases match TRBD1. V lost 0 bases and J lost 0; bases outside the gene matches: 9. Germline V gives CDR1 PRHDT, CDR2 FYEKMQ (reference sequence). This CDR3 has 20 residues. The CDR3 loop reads CASSLGIGQGRSSGANVLTF. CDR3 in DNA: TGTGCCAGCAGCTTAGGTATTGGACAGGGGAGGAGCTCTGGGGCCAACGTCCTGACTTTC. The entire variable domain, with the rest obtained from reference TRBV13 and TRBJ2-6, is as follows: AAGVIQSPRHLIKEKRETATLKCYPIPRHDTVYWYQQGPGQDPQFLISFYEKMQSDKGSIPDRFSAQQFSDYHSELNMSSLELGDSALYFCASSLGIGQGRSSGANVLTFGAGSRLTVL.

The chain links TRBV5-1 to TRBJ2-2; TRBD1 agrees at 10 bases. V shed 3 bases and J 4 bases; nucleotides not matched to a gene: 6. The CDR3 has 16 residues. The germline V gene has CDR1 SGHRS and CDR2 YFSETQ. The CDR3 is CASSSGQGRATGELFF. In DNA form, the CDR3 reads TGCGCCAGCAGCTCGGGACAGGGGCGGGCCACCGGGGAGCTGTTTTTT.

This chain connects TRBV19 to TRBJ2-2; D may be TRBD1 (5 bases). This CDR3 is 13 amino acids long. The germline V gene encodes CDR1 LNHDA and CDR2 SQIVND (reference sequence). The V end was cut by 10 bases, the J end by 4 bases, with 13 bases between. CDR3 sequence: CATNSRVTGELFF. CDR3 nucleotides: TGTGCCACAAATAGCAGGGTCACCGGGGAGCTGTTTTTT.

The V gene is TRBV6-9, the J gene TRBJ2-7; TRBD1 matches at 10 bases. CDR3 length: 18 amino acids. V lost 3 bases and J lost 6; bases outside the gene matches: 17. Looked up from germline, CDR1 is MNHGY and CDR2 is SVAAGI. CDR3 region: CASSYRFKRQGARLEQYF. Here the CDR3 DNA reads TGTGCCAGCAGTTACCGATTCAAGAGACAGGGGGCGCGTCTCGAGCAGTACTTC.

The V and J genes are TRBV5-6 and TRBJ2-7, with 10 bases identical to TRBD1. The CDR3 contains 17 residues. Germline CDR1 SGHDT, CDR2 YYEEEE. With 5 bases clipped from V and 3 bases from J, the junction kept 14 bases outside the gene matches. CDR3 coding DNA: TGTGCCAGCAGGGGACAGGGGCTTGGTCTTGGGAACTACGAGCAGTACTTC. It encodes CASRGQGLGLGNYEQYF.

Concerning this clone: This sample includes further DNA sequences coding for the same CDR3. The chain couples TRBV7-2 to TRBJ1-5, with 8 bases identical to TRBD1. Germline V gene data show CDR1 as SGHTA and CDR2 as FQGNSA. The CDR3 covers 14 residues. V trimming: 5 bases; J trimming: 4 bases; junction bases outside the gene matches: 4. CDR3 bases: TGTGCCAGCAGCCCAAGGACAGGGAATCAGCCCCAGCATTTT. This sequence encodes CASSPRTGNQPQHF. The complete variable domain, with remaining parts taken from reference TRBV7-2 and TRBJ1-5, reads GAGVSQSPSNKVTEKGKDVELRCDPISGHTALYWYRQSLGQGLEFLIYFQGNSAPDKSGLPSDRFSAERTGGSVSTLTIQRTQQEDSAVYLCASSPRTGNQPQHFGDGTRLSIL.

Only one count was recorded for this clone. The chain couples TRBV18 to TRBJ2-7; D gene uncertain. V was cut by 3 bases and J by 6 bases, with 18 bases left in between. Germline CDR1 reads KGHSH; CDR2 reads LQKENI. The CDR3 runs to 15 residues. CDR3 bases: TGTGCCAGCTCACCTCCGGCCACCCCGGGTGCCGAGCAGTACTTC. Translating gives CASSPPATPGAEQYF.

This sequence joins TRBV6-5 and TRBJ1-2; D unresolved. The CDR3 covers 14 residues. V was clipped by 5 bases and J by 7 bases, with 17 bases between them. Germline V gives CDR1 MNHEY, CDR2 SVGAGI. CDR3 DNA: TGTGCCAGCAGTGAAACGGCCACGGCGGGTGGCTACACCTTC. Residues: CASSETATAGGYTF.

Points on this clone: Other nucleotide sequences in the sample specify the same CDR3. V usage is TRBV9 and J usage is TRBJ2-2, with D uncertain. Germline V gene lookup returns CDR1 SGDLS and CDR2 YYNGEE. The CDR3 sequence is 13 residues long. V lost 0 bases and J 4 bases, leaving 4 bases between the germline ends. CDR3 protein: CASSVGGTGELFF. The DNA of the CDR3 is TGTGCCAGCAGCGTAGGAGGCACCGGGGAGCTGTTTTTT.